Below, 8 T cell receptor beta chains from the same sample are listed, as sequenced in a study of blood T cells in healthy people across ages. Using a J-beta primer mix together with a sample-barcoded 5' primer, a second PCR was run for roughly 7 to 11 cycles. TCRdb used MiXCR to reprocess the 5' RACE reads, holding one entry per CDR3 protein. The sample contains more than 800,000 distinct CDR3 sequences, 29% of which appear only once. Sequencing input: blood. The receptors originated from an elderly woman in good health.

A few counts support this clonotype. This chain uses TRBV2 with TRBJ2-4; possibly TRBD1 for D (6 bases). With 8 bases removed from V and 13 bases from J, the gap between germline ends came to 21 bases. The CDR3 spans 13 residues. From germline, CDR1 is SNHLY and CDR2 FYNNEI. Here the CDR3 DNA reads TGTGCCAGCGGCAGGGACACCTACAATGAGCAGTACTTC. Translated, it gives CASGRDTYNEQYF.

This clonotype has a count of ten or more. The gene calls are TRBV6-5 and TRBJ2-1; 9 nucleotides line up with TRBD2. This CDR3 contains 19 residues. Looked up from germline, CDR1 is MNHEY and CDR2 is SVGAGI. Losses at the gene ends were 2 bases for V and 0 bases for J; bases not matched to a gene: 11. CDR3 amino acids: CASSYRAGGLSSSYNEQFF. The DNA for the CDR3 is TGTGCCAGCAGTTACCGGGCGGGGGGGCTATCAAGCTCCTACAATGAGCAGTTCTTC.

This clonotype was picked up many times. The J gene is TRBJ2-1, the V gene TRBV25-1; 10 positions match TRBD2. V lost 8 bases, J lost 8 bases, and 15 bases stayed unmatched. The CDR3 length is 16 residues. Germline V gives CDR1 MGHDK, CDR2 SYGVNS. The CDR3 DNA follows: TGTGCCAGCCAGCGGGGGGGCCTATTTTTTTACGATGAGCAGTTCTTC. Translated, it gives CASQRGGLFFYDEQFF.

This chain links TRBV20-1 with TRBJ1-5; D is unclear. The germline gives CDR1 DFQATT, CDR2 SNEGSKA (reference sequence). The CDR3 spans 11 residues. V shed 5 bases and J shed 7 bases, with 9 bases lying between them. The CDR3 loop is CSAGERQPQHF. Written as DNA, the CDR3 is TGCAGTGCTGGCGAGAGACAGCCCCAGCATTTT.

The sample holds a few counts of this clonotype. This CDR3 is CASSTKSLGDEQFF. The DNA for the CDR3 is TGTGCCAGCAGTACAAAGAGTTTGGGGGATGAGCAGTTCTTC. The V gene is TRBV6-5, the J gene TRBJ2-1, with D possibly called TRBD1 or TRBD2 (5 bases each). This CDR3 is built from 14 residues. V lost 5 bases and J 8 bases, leaving 16 bases between the germline ends. In germline, CDR1 is MNHEY, CDR2 SVGAGI.

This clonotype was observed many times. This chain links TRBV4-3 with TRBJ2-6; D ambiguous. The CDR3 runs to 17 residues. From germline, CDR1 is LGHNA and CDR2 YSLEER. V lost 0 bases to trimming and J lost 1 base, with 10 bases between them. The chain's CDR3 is CASSQEAVGSGANVLTF. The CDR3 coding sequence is TGCGCCAGCAGCCAAGAGGCGGTGGGATCTGGGGCCAACGTCCTGACTTTC.

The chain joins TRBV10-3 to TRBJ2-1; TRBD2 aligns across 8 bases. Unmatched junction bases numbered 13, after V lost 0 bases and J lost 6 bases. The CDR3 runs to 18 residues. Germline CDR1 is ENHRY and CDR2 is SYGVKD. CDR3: CAISESGSGVTGGNEQFF. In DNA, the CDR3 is TGTGCCATCAGTGAGTCCGGTAGCGGGGTCACGGGAGGCAATGAGCAGTTCTTC.

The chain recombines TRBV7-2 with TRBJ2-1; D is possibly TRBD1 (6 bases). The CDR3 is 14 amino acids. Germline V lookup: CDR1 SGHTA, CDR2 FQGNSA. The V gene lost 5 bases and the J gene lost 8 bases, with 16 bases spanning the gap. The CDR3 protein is CASSPVGARYEQFF. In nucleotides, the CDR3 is TGTGCCAGCAGCCCCGTGGGGGCTAGGTATGAGCAGTTCTTC.